This T cell receptor (beta chain) stems from a study of T cell changes during pregnancy in multiple sclerosis. Clones were read by immunoSEQ multiplex PCR, and TCRdb kept only the in-frame ones, dropping some. The sample has about 74,000 clones, roughly nine tenths seen once. Sequenced here: peripheral blood, sampled before pregnancy. The receptor's source is a female donor with multiple sclerosis, enrolled in a pregnancy study.

The CDR3 nucleotides are TGTGCCAGTAGTGTCCAGGGGGTGGCACATGATTCACCCCTCCACTTT. This sequence encodes CASSVQGVAHDSPLHF. The chain joins TRBV19 to TRBJ1-6; 7 bases agree with TRBD1. This CDR3 is 16 amino acids long. Losses at the gene ends were 5 bases for V and 8 bases for J; bases not matched to a gene: 12. Germline-derived CDR1 and CDR2 are LNHDA and SQIVND (reference sequence).